This T cell receptor (beta chain) emerged from a study of shared clonotypes between healthy human individuals. Findings and caveats of the study: About 5% of naive CD4 clonotypes were shared across a handful of donors.

The assay was immunoSEQ multiplex PCR, and TCRdb's table has in-frame clones only and misses some. Found here are some 1.5 million clones, under 99% of them singletons; the top ten hold roughly 0.4%. V gave up 10 bases and J gave up 6 bases, with 18 bases separating them. Per the germline V gene, CDR1 is SNHLY and CDR2 is FYNNEI. This CDR3 has 13 residues. With respect to this clone: The target antigen is unknown.

The sequencing sample was made of naive CD4+ T cells sorted from blood. Subset specified: CD45RA+ positively selected. The V and J genes are TRBV2 and TRBJ1-2; TRBD1 might be the D (6 bases). The origin of this receptor is a man aged 25-45 years in good health. CDR3 loop: CATSRGNKDGYTF. The CDR3 region has the DNA TGTGCCACGAGCAGGGGAAATAAGGATGGCTACACCTTC.